The rows below give T cell receptor beta chains drawn from one sample of a study of T cells expressing NK-cell markers. TCRdb reworked the 5' RACE reads into one entry per CDR3 protein, no DNA. This repertoire includes 550,000 to 600,000 distinct CDR3 sequences. Sequenced material: blood T cells: a sorted CD56 or NKG2C T cell subset, CD4+ or CD8+ T cells, or bulk PBMC T cells (not recorded which). The receptors stem from a man aged 18 to 29 in good health. The CDR3 runs from the conserved cysteine through the conserved F or W.

v_call,j_call,cdr3_aa
TRBV12-3/TRBV12-4,TRBJ2-1,CASSFPPGRGGNEQFF
TRBV20-1,TRBJ2-1,CSARDPGGESYNEQFF
TRBV28,TRBJ2-1,CASRRLAGVVNEQFF
TRBV10-2,TRBJ2-3,CASRFRAGEGADTQYF
TRBV15,TRBJ2-6,CATSQGPPSGANVLTF
TRBV29-1,TRBJ2-2,CSVAVRQGGGELFF
TRBV3-1,TRBJ2-5,CASSQDRSLRLAGPETQYF
TRBV20-1,TRBJ1-1,CSAGKIRGGRGEAFF
TRBV20-1,TRBJ1-6,CSARDLEAGTLHF
TRBV5-6,TRBJ2-5,CASSFGGNSQETQYF
TRBV29-1,TRBJ1-2,CSVVGAESGYTF
TRBV27,TRBJ2-1,CASYWGALPPYNEQFF
TRBV5-1,TRBJ2-1,CASSSGGVGLAGAHEQFF
TRBV4-1,TRBJ2-1,CASSQEQGRHEQFF
TRBV14,TRBJ1-6,CASSQVGPNPQNSPLHF